This paragraph reports one TCR beta chain. These data originate in a study of cytomegalovirus exposure and HLA in healthy donors. PCR employed 60 Vbeta and 13 Jbeta primers. The table came from immunoSEQ multiplex PCR; TCRdb's copy has only in-frame clones and leaves some out. This sample has some 150,000 clones, with 80% found just once. Donors likely had unrecorded immune exposures despite being nominally healthy when sampled. V was trimmed by 3 bases and J by 3 bases, leaving 11 bases between them. The germline gives CDR1 SGHVS, CDR2 FQNEAQ. This CDR3 has 14 amino acids. The sequenced sample consisted of PBMCs. The chain recombines TRBV7-8 with TRBJ1-1; D possibly corresponds to TRBD1 (5 bases). The clonotype was recovered from a man aged 50-60 years in good health and CMV-seronegative. The CDR3 spells CASSFGGMDTEAFF. CDR3 DNA: TGTGCCAGCAGCTTCGGGGGAATGGACACTGAAGCTTTCTTT.